This T cell receptor beta chain comes out of a study of shared clonotypes between healthy human individuals. Study conclusions and caveats: The small donor group covered limited genetic and exposure diversity. Sequencing of the sorted subsets was shown by rarefaction to be incomplete despite large depth.

Details on this clone: The antigen is unknown. The same CDR3 can be traced to other DNA sequences in this sample.

Generated by immunoSEQ multiplex PCR, the TCRdb table keeps only in-frame clones and is missing some. The sample carries some 2.3 million clones, about 92% recorded once. Germline assignment: CDR1 SGHRS and CDR2 YFSETQ. V shed 3 bases, J shed 3 bases, and the junction held 4 bases outside the gene matches. This CDR3 is 14 amino acids long. The genes are TRBV5-1 and TRBJ2-7, with 9 positions matching TRBD1. This clonotype originated in a man between 18 and 29 years old in good health. Some clones in this sample may be carry-over from other donors' samples. Material: naive CD4+ T cells from PBMCs. Subset reported: CD45RA+ positively selected. CDR3 bases: TGCGCCAGCAGCTCGGGACAGGGCAACTACGAGCAGTACTTC. Its translation: CASSSGQGNYEQYF.